This TCR beta chain was identified during a study of blood T cell repertoires in COVID-19 (dated by TCRdb to 2020 to 2021). For the study in its entirety: Samples from collaborators originated in the United States, Italy and Spain and spanned both the acute and convalescent phases of COVID-19. The material from the prospective study consisted of cDNA or gDNA derived from T cells, B-cell-depleted T cells, or PBMCs. The dataset comprised deeply sampled blood TCRbeta repertoires from subjects exposed to, actively infected with, or recovered from COVID-19. The repertoires were made available in a free public database intended to serve as a resource for research on the immune response to SARS-CoV-2. The samples were drawn from the first 160 participants of the ongoing ImmuneRACE study and from under 1,500 subjects provided by 6 global collaborators. The sample metadata nearly always contained a de-identified subject ID, COVID-19 status, age in years and sex. Where HLA class I and class II types were available, the types were taken from metadata supplied by the sample provider, not from assay-based typing. Summary of the overall study and its limitations: The quantity of clinical and demographic metadata differed by source and by participant and was supplied without curation.

The immunoSEQ Assay, a bias-controlled multiplex PCR, was used to amplify TCRbeta CDR3 regions from genomic DNA. The authors' pipeline ran thus. Within the assay, amplification of reference gene primers was used to estimate how many nucleated cells each sample contained. To quantify the absolute abundance of each unique TCRbeta CDR3 rearrangement, sequence reads were collapsed and filtered. For each sample, productive Simpson clonality was calculated as the square root of Simpson's diversity index over productive rearrangements. TCRdb took this table from immuneACCESS and kept in-frame rearrangements with V and J called. Such tables lack part of the clones; where checked against another copy, unresolved V genes explain under half of the gap, and the rest is unexplained. Clone size and the V and J calls come from that table; the DNA yielded D and trimming. This sample holds a few hundred thousand clones; about 85% were observed only once. The ten largest clones capture roughly 3.7% of the sample.

As encoded in the germline V gene, CDR1 is SGHRS while CDR2 is YFSETQ. V is cut back by 7 bases and J by 5 bases, with 8 bases in the junction unmatched. Measured from the cysteine to the phenylalanine, the CDR3 is 13 residues long. The entry retains the CDR3 DNA only, 39 bases that are in frame from base 1. With regard to this clone: Its antigen remains undetermined. No base-level quality is on record; no much larger clone is a single base apart.

Whole blood was collected in K2EDTA tubes by collaborating institutions according to the institutions' own protocols. For TCRbeta analysis, collaborator samples were shipped as frozen whole blood, as isolated PBMCs, or as DNA extracted from either sample type. In this chain, TRBV5-1 is recombined with TRBJ1-1; 7 central bases correspond to TRBD1. This clonotype originated in a woman aged 18-35 years with acute or convalescent COVID-19. Sequencing input: peripheral blood. The DNA is as follows: TGCGCCAGCGCCCGGGACAGTAGGACTGAAGCTTTCTTT. Translated, it gives CASARDSRTEAFF.